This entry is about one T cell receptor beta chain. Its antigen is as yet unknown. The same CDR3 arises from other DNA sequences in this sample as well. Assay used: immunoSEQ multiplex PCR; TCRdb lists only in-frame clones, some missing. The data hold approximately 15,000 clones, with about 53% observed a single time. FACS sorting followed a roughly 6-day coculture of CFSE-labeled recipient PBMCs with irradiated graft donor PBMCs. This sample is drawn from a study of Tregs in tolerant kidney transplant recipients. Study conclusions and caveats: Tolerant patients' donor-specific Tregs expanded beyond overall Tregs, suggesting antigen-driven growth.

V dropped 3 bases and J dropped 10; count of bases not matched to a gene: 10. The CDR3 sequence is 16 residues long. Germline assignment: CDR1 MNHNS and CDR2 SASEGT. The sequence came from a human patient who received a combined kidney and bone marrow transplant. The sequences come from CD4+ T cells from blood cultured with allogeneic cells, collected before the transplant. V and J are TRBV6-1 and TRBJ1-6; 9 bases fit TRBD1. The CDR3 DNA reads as TGTGCCAGCAGTGAGCAGAGGACAGGGGCGGGCTCACCCCTCCACTTT. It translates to CASSEQRTGAGSPLHF.